What follows is one TCR beta chain and its context. Its target antigen remains unknown. No much larger clone is present one base from it, and per-base qualities are unavailable. This specimen belongs to a study of T cells in Graves' hyperthyroidism and ophthalmopathy (dated 2019 in TCRdb). Some background on the complete study: Peripheral blood was collected at initial diagnosis, before any treatment. To identify distinguishing TCR V-J signatures, a discovery cohort of 90 to 100 patients was used, comprising 40 to 45 with Graves' ophthalmopathy and roughly 60 with stable Graves' hyperthyroidism. The 90 to 100 discovery patients were randomly divided into training and test sets at a 7:3 ratio. Whether ophthalmopathy could be predicted prospectively was tested in an independent validation cohort made up of approximately 19 hyperthyroidism patients plus 17 patients who later progressed to ophthalmopathy. Following sampling, methimazole starting at 30 mg daily was given to hyperthyroidism patients, and high-dose intravenous methylprednisolone was given to ophthalmopathy patients. TCR Vbeta CDR3 sequencing of roughly 140 peripheral blood samples (43 ophthalmopathy, 70 to 85 hyperthyroidism and roughly 17 progressor patients) is reported in the paper. In several Graves' hyperthyroidism patients, the study also compared T-cell repertoires from thyroid tissue with T-cell repertoires from blood. Study-wide conclusions, independent of this receptor: Sample size was not statistically predetermined, and blinding of investigators to group allocation was not performed. Most expanded thyroid clonotypes (frequency above 0.001) were also detected in blood, a finding suggesting that blood repertoires may reflect thyroid immune responses. A model built on a 13 V-J signature distinguished ophthalmopathy from stable hyperthyroidism, reaching 87.88% sensitivity and about 81% specificity in cross-validation and 80%/75% in testing. In validation, the model predicted progression to ophthalmopathy a median of around 6.5 months before onset, with roughly 70% sensitivity and roughly 72% specificity.

The TCR beta CDR3 regions were amplified from RNA transcripts. A first-round RT-PCR of the TCR CDR3 used the HTBI primer set with the Qiagen OneStep RT-PCR kit. Libraries were constructed in a second round of multiplex PCR, after which size selection and purification were carried out. Sequencing of the libraries was done on an Illumina HiSeq2000 using paired-end 100 bp reads. Turning to the authors' computational methods: Raw data were processed with SOAPnuke, discarding reads with adapters, uncalled bases, mean Phred below 15, or no exact constant-primer or identifier match. COPE v1.2.5 was used to merge the high-quality paired reads, and each unique nucleotide sequence was defined as a clonotype. MiTCR v1.1 was used to align clonotypes to the IMGT TRBV, TRBD and TRBJ reference segments. The analysis was restricted to V-J combinations with a frequency above 0.0001, which together covered 99% to 99.2% of the repertoires. A TCS score was defined as the ratio between F50 (clonal expansion) and ExV (chaos), using BLOSUM62-based TCRdist between CDR3 peptides within each V-J. Welch's t-statistics and random forest reduced roughly 540 V-J features to about 13, which were used in a naive Bayes classifier (R e1071). The public sequencing data were trimmed at Q25 with fastp and processed into clonotypes with MiXCR by TCRdb, which kept only in-frame beta chains. Each CDR3 protein gets just one entry, which takes the most common genes and DNA from the rows behind it. These V and J calls are TCRdb output, not the study's own analysis. The sample profile shows approximately 330,000 distinct CDR3 sequences; roughly 18% of them were found once. Around 47% of the sample goes to the ten largest clones.

The trim is 2 bases for V and 8 bases for J, with a gap of 12 bases between the germline ends. Measured from the cysteine to the phenylalanine, the CDR3 is 13 residues long. Of the read, only the CDR3 DNA is kept; its 39 bases are in frame from base 1. The germline V gene sets CDR1 to MGHRA and CDR2 to YSYEKL. Stable Graves' hyperthyroidism was defined as the absence of progression to ophthalmopathy over 18 months of follow-up. Hyperthyroidism patients were newly diagnosed, had a disease duration of under 2 months, and were aged 18 to 65 years. Patients with uncontrolled infections, other autoimmune diseases, pregnancy or lactation were excluded. Diagnoses were established on the basis of clinical symptoms, serum thyroxine and TRAb, thyroid ultrasound, and orbital computed tomography. PBMCs were isolated from about 10 ml of fresh peripheral blood by Ficoll-Paque density gradient centrifugation. Total RNA was extracted using Trizol reagent, and RNA quality was assessed on an Agilent 2100 Bioanalyzer.

The sequenced sample consisted of blood. The sequence joins TRBV4-1 to TRBJ1-2; perhaps TRBD1 is the D gene, with 6 bases matching. This sequence was found in a woman in her fifties or sixties with Graves' hyperthyroidism. The DNA sequence follows: TGCGCCAGCAGCCAACCACAGGGAGACGGCTACACCTTC. Translated, it gives CASSQPQGDGYTF.